This is a list of T cell receptor beta chains from one sample in a study of T-cell memory formation after mild COVID-19. TCRdb re-analysed the 5' RACE reads in MiXCR, keeping a single row per CDR3 protein. The table lists about 360,000 distinct CDR3 sequences, around 15% of them singletons. Material for sequencing was PBMCs or a T cell subset sorted from them (not recorded which). These receptors were collected from a man younger than 35 who had mild COVID-19 (a few samples of this study predate the infection). Cell type and time point are not known. Both conserved end residues are trimmed from each CDR3.

j_call,v_call,cdr3_aa
TRBJ2-5,TRBV5-6,ASSVGPGETQY
TRBJ2-3,TRBV29-1,SVGPGTVTDTQY
TRBJ2-5,TRBV9,ASSVTGTQETQY
TRBJ1-3,TRBV5-1,ASSPGETGNTIY
TRBJ2-5,TRBV5-1,ASSPPASGDYQETQY
TRBJ1-1,TRBV29-1,SGYSLNTEAF
TRBJ1-1,TRBV19,ASSFGLSWTAF
TRBJ2-3,TRBV6-5,ASSPGTGVWGTDTQY
TRBJ2-5,TRBV20-1,SARDPWVETQY
TRBJ2-1,TRBV5-1,ASSLGGRVDNEQF
TRBJ1-1,TRBV20-1,SARDQIEAF
TRBJ2-7,TRBV7-2,ASSPRTGSVD
TRBJ2-4,TRBV7-9,ASSPQDIQY
TRBJ2-3,TRBV4-3,ASSQGTSGGSWTQY
TRBJ2-5,TRBV5-4,ASSFPDQETQY
TRBJ1-2,TRBV24-1,ATSGPGQGAGNYGYT
TRBJ2-5,TRBV6-5,ASSSSMGLGQETQY
TRBJ1-5,TRBV18,ASSPPNGPTGNQPQH
TRBJ1-1,TRBV7-6,ASSAPGELNTEAF
TRBJ1-5,TRBV20-1,SARDRGSNQPQH
TRBJ1-1,TRBV3-1,ASSRRQGAADTEAF
TRBJ1-1,TRBV5-1,ASTGTFLNTEAF
TRBJ2-3,TRBV20-1,SADLAQGRADTQY
TRBJ1-1,TRBV6-6,ASSYSLEGEAF
TRBJ1-5,TRBV5-1,ASSREGDNQPQH
TRBJ2-3,TRBV10-3,AISDSGLQSTDTQY
TRBJ1-2,TRBV4-1,ASSQDRVGLEGLGYT
TRBJ2-1,TRBV20-1,SAGRGNEQF
TRBJ1-1,TRBV7-2,ASSTRQITEAF
TRBJ1-1,TRBV4-2,ASSQAGTGNTEAF
TRBJ2-2,TRBV7-2,ASSSGASGVTGELF
TRBJ1-2,TRBV29-1,SVVVGGGDSGYT
TRBJ2-5,TRBV15,ATRGGGETKY
TRBJ2-1,TRBV23-1,ASREDRANEQF
TRBJ2-7,TRBV7-8,ASSPRTSGGIYEQY
TRBJ1-1,TRBV6-5,ASSLQGWVTEAF
TRBJ1-1,TRBV5-1,ASSSFLGRNTEAF
TRBJ2-3,TRBV11-2,ASIPFSGGAIDTQY
TRBJ1-2,TRBV4-1,ASSQEQVGPLYGYT
TRBJ2-1,TRBV7-3,ASSFTSGGINEQF
TRBJ2-2,TRBV12-3/TRBV12-4,ASSPVGGGTGELF
TRBJ2-1,TRBV6-5,ASSYSAGLAGGNEQF
TRBJ1-1,TRBV11-2,ASSLTQGGSRAPAF
TRBJ2-5,TRBV7-8,ASSLAGPIGETQY
TRBJ2-3,TRBV20-1,STQGRVTDTQY
TRBJ2-2,TRBV19,ASRVSVLAGNTGELF
TRBJ1-5,TRBV7-8,ASSLALRVGQPQH
TRBJ2-7,TRBV6-6,AARRRTGQEQY
TRBJ2-3,TRBV5-1,ASSEGGGPWWDTQY
TRBJ1-2,TRBV12-3/TRBV12-4,AGAARGNYGYT
TRBJ1-1,TRBV7-9,ASSLVKTGWNTEAF
TRBJ1-2,TRBV10-2,ASSETGNYGYT
TRBJ2-3,TRBV12-3/TRBV12-4,ASTFSGRGGIDTQY
TRBJ1-5,TRBV7-9,ASSFDSSNQPQH
TRBJ2-7,TRBV9,ASSGPPSYEQY